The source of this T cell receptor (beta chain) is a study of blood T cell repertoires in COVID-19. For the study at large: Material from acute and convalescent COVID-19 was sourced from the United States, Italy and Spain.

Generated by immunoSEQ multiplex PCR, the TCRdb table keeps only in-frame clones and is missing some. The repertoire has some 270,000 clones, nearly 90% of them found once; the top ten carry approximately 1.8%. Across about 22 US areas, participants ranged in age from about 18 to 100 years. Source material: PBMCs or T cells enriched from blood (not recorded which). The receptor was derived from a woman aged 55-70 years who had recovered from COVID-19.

CDR3 amino acids: CASSPPGTLNSPLHF. CDR3 nucleotides: TGTGCCAGCAGTCCCCCGGGTACACTAAATTCACCCCTCCACTTT. This chain links TRBV27 with TRBJ1-6, with D unclear. V was clipped by 5 bases and J by 7 bases, with 15 bases between them. The germline gives CDR1 MNHEY, CDR2 SMNVEV (reference sequence). This CDR3 spans 15 amino acids.